The rows below give T cell receptor beta chains drawn from one sample of a study of hypomethylating agent response in myelodysplastic syndrome. Some clones are missing from TCRdb's copy, which holds only in-frame ones; the method was immunoSEQ multiplex PCR. Counted here are a few thousand clones, about four fifths occurring once; the ten biggest clones make up about 25%. The source was bone marrow, collected before or after starting hypomethylating agent treatment for myelodysplastic syndrome (not recorded which). These receptors came from a human donor with myelodysplastic syndrome. Each CDR3 is given with its conserved first and last residue. The D gene is left open where the match is weak. The size field is filled for only some rows; it gives once, few, many or a size class.

CDR3 protein: CASSLSGTSNEQFF; CDR3 DNA: TGTGCCAGCAGTTTATCCGGGACCTCCAATGAGCAGTTCTTC; D gene: .; V gene: TRBV27; clone size: .; J gene: TRBJ2-1
CDR3 protein: CASSFGTSGSYEQYF; CDR3 DNA: TGTGCCAGCAGCTTTGGGACTAGCGGCTCCTACGAGCAGTACTTC; D gene: TRBD2; V gene: TRBV11-2; clone size: .; J gene: TRBJ2-7
CDR3 protein: CASRTRQGDQPQHF; CDR3 DNA: TGTGCCAGTAGGACGAGACAGGGCGATCAGCCCCAGCATTTT; D gene: TRBD1; V gene: TRBV19; clone size: .; J gene: TRBJ1-5
CDR3 protein: CASSYSAYNEQFF; CDR3 DNA: TGTGCCAGCAGTTACTCGGCCTACAATGAGCAGTTCTTC; D gene: .; V gene: TRBV6-6; clone size: .; J gene: TRBJ2-1
CDR3 protein: CASSKGSPPGTGGLDSNQPQHF; CDR3 DNA: TGTGCCAGCAGCAAAGGAAGCCCCCCAGGGACAGGGGGTCTGGATAGCAATCAGCCCCAGCATTTT; D gene: .; V gene: TRBV21-1; clone size: .; J gene: TRBJ1-5
CDR3 protein: CASSERGGATGNTIYF; CDR3 DNA: TGTGCCAGCAGTGAACGGGGAGGGGCAACTGGAAACACCATATATTTT; D gene: .; V gene: TRBV2; clone size: .; J gene: TRBJ1-3
CDR3 protein: CASSPVPTSGGERQFF; CDR3 DNA: TGTGCCAGCAGCCCCGTACCGACTAGCGGGGGTGAGAGGCAGTTCTTC; D gene: TRBD2; V gene: TRBV7-8; clone size: large; J gene: TRBJ2-1
CDR3 protein: CAIRRGMNTEAFF; CDR3 DNA: TGTGCTATCAGGCGGGGGATGAACACTGAAGCTTTCTTT; D gene: .; V gene: TRBV6-1; clone size: .; J gene: TRBJ1-1
CDR3 protein: CASSEASYNEQFF; CDR3 DNA: TGTGCCAGCAGCGAGGCCTCCTACAATGAGCAGTTCTTC; D gene: .; V gene: TRBV7-9; clone size: .; J gene: TRBJ2-1
CDR3 protein: CSVELVIGETQYF; CDR3 DNA: TGCAGCGTTGAACTAGTTATAGGGGAGACCCAGTACTTC; D gene: .; V gene: TRBV29-1; clone size: .; J gene: TRBJ2-5
CDR3 protein: CASGLGAPYEQYF; CDR3 DNA: TGCGCCAGCGGCCTTGGGGCCCCCTACGAGCAGTACTTC; D gene: .; V gene: TRBV4-1; clone size: .; J gene: TRBJ2-7
CDR3 protein: CASSPAGPNQPQHF; CDR3 DNA: TGCGCCAGCAGCCCGGCCGGTCCCAATCAGCCCCAGCATTTT; D gene: .; V gene: TRBV5-1; clone size: .; J gene: TRBJ1-5
CDR3 protein: CASSLMTKADTQYF; CDR3 DNA: TGTGCCAGCAGCTTAATGACGAAGGCAGATACGCAGTATTTT; D gene: .; V gene: TRBV7-8; clone size: .; J gene: TRBJ2-3
CDR3 protein: CSVGPNNEQFF; CDR3 DNA: TGCAGCGTTGGACCCAACAATGAGCAGTTCTTC; D gene: .; V gene: TRBV29-1; clone size: .; J gene: TRBJ2-1
CDR3 protein: CASSLAPAGGYNEQFF; CDR3 DNA: TGTGCCAGCAGCTTAGCCCCGGCAGGGGGGTACAATGAGCAGTTCTTC; D gene: .; V gene: TRBV7-9; clone size: .; J gene: TRBJ2-1
CDR3 protein: CASSPTARNNEQYF; CDR3 DNA: TGTGCCAGCAGCCCCACGGCAAGGAACAACGAGCAGTACTTC; D gene: .; V gene: TRBV7-9; clone size: few; J gene: TRBJ2-7
CDR3 protein: CASRRGQTSNTEAFF; CDR3 DNA: TGTGCCAGTAGAAGAGGACAGACCTCGAACACTGAAGCTTTCTTT; D gene: .; V gene: TRBV19; clone size: .; J gene: TRBJ1-1
CDR3 protein: CASSKGTVGGSYEQYF; CDR3 DNA: TGTGCCAGCTCCAAAGGAACGGTCGGGGGCTCCTACGAGCAGTACTTC; D gene: .; V gene: TRBV18; clone size: once; J gene: TRBJ2-7
CDR3 protein: CASSLRRGADYGYTF; CDR3 DNA: TGTGCCAGCAGCCTAAGGCGGGGGGCCGACTATGGCTACACCTTC; D gene: .; V gene: TRBV11-3; clone size: .; J gene: TRBJ1-2
CDR3 protein: CASSVGASGMTQETQYF; CDR3 DNA: TGTGCCAGCAGCGTAGGGGCTAGCGGGATGACACAAGAGACCCAGTACTTC; D gene: TRBD2; V gene: TRBV9; clone size: once; J gene: TRBJ2-5